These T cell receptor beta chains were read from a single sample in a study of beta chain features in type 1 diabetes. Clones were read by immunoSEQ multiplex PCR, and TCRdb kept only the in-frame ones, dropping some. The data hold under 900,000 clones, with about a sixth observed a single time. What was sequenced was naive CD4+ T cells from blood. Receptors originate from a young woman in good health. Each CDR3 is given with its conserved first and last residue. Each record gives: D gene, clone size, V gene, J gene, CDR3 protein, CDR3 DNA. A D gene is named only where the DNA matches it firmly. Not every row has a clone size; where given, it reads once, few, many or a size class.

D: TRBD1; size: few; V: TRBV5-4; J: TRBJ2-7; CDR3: CASSQDARQGEQYF; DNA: TGCGCCAGCAGCCAAGATGCCCGACAGGGAGAGCAGTACTTC
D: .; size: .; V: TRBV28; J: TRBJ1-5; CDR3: CASSFEQGYQPQHF; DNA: TGTGCCAGCAGTTTCGAACAGGGATATCAGCCCCAGCATTTT
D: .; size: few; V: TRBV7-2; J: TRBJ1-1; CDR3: CASSFGGNTEAFF; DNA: TGTGCCAGCAGTTTCGGAGGGAACACTGAAGCTTTCTTT
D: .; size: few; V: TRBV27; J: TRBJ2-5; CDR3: CASSLGRQQETQYF; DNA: TGTGCCAGCAGTTTAGGGCGGCAACAAGAGACCCAGTACTTC
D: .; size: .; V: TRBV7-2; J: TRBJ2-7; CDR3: CASSYPGVGGEQYF; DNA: TGTGCCAGCAGCTACCCGGGGGTTGGTGGAGAGCAGTACTTC
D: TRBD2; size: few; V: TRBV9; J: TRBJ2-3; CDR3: CASSLAGRTDTQYF; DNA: TGTGCCAGCAGCCTAGCGGGACGCACAGATACGCAGTATTTT
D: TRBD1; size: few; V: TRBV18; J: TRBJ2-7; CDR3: CASSHGQGSSYEQYF; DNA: TGTGCCAGCTCTCACGGACAGGGGAGCTCCTACGAGCAGTACTTC
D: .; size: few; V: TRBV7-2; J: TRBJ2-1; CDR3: CASSPPGLPREQFF; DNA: TGTGCCAGCAGCCCCCCGGGCCTCCCCAGGGAGCAGTTCTTC
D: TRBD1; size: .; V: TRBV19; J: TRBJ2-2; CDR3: CASTRQGAFTGELFF; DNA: TGTGCCAGTACTCGGCAGGGGGCATTCACCGGGGAGCTGTTTTTT
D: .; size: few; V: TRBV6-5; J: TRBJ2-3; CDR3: CASSYDPSPGTDTQYF; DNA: TGTGCCAGCAGTTACGACCCCAGTCCTGGCACAGATACGCAGTATTTT
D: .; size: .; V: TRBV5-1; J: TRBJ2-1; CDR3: CASSLALLNEQFF; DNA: TGCGCCAGCAGCTTGGCCCTACTCAATGAGCAGTTCTTC
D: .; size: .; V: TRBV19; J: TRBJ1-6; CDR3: CASSIRSLDSPLHF; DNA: TGTGCCAGTAGTATCCGGAGCTTGGATTCACCCCTCCACTTT
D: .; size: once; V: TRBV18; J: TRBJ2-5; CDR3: CASSPGRETQYF; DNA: TGTGCCAGCTCACCGGGGCGGGAGACCCAGTACTTC
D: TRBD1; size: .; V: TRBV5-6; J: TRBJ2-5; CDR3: CASSRKGAGGETQYF; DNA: TGTGCCAGCAGTCGGAAGGGTGCAGGGGGAGAGACCCAGTACTTC
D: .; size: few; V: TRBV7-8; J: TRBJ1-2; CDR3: CASSLSSALRAYGYTF; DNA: TGTGCCAGCAGCTTATCTTCCGCGCTCAGAGCCTATGGCTACACCTTC
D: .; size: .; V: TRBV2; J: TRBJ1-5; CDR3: CASGEGGISNQPQHF; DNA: TGTGCCAGCGGCGAAGGGGGAATAAGCAATCAGCCCCAGCATTTT
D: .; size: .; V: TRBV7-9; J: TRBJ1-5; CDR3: CASSSHQARGLPQHF; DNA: TGTGCCAGCAGTTCTCACCAGGCACGGGGGTTACCCCAGCATTTT
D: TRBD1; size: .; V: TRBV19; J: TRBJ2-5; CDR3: CASSPQAGGTVTQYF; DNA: TGTGCCAGTAGCCCCCAGGCAGGGGGAACGGTGACCCAGTACTTC
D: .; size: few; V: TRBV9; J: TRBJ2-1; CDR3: CASSVAPTYNEQFF; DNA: TGTGCCAGCAGCGTAGCTCCCACCTACAATGAGCAGTTCTTC
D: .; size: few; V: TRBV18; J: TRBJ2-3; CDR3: CASSPRGDRTDTQYF; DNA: TGTGCCAGCTCACCACGCGGGGATCGCACAGATACGCAGTATTTT
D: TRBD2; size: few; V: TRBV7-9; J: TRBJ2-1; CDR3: CASSFPLAGGPDHNEQFF; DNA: TGTGCCAGCAGCTTCCCACTAGCGGGAGGGCCCGATCACAATGAGCAGTTCTTC
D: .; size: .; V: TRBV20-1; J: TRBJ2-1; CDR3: CSVPGYNEQFF; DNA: TGCAGTGTACCAGGGTACAATGAGCAGTTCTTC
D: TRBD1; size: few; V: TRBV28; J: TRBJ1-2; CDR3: CASSTPGTGDGYTF; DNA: TGTGCCAGCAGCACCCCCGGGACAGGGGACGGCTACACCTTC
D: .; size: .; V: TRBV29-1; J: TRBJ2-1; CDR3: CSVEALLDNEQFF; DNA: TGCAGCGTTGAAGCACTCTTAGACAATGAGCAGTTCTTC
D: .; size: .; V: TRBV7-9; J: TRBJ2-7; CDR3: CASSPGDSYEQYF; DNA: TGTGCCAGCAGCCCAGGGGACTCCTACGAGCAGTACTTC
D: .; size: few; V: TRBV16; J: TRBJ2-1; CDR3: CASSQGRVQYNEQFF; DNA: TGTGCCAGCAGCCAGGGTAGGGTCCAATACAATGAGCAGTTCTTC
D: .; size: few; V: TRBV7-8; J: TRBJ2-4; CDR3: CASSRWGEAKNIQYF; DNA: TGTGCCAGCTCAAGGTGGGGGGAGGCCAAAAACATTCAGTACTTC
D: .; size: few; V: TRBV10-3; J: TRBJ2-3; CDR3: CAIRNGGSDTQYF; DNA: TGTGCCATCAGAAATGGAGGTTCAGATACGCAGTATTTT
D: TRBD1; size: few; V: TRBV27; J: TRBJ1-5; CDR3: CASSFPDTGGHQPQHF; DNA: TGTGCCAGCAGTTTCCCTGATACAGGGGGCCATCAGCCCCAGCATTTT
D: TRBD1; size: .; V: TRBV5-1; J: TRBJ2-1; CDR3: CASSWGTGGPYNEQFF; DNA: TGCGCCAGCAGCTGGGGGACAGGGGGCCCCTACAATGAGCAGTTCTTC
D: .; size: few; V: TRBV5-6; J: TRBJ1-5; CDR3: CASSAGTGLQPQHF; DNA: TGTGCCAGCAGCGCCGGGACTGGGTTACAGCCCCAGCATTTT
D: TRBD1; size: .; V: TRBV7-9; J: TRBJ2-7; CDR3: CASSIQGAGIYEQYF; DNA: TGTGCCAGCAGCATACAGGGGGCGGGTATCTACGAGCAGTACTTC
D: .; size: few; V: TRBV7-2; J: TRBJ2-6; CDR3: CASSLAMRGRANVLTF; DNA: TGTGCCAGCAGCTTAGCGATGAGGGGTAGGGCCAACGTCCTGACTTTC
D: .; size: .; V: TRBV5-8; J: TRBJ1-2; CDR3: CASSLLGFSGYTF; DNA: TGTGCCAGCAGCTTGTTAGGGTTTTCTGGCTACACCTTC
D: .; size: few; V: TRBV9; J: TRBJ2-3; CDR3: CASSVDPETDTQYF; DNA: TGTGCCAGCAGCGTAGACCCGGAGACAGATACGCAGTATTTT
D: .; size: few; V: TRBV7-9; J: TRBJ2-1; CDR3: CASSLVMTGTGNEQFF; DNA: TGTGCCAGCAGCTTAGTTATGACGGGAACGGGTAATGAGCAGTTCTTC
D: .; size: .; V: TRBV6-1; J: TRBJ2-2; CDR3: CASSEVPASGELFF; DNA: TGTGCCAGCAGTGAGGTCCCCGCCTCCGGGGAGCTGTTTTTT
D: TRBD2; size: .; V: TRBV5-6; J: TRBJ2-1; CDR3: CASSFSPGLGDNEQFF; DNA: TGTGCCAGCAGCTTCAGCCCGGGACTAGGAGACAATGAGCAGTTCTTC
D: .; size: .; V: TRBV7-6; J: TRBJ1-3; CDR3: CASSQGGSSGNTIYF; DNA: TGTGCCAGCAGTCAAGGCGGTAGCTCTGGAAACACCATATATTTT
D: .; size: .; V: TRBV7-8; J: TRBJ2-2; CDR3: CASSLGARWEAGELFF; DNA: TGTGCCAGCAGCTTAGGGGCCAGATGGGAAGCCGGGGAGCTGTTTTTT
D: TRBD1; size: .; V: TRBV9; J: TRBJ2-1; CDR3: CASSPGQGYNEQFF; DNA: TGTGCCAGCAGTCCGGGACAGGGGTACAATGAGCAGTTCTTC
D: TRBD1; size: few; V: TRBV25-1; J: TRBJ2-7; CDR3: CASSEYGTGIKQYF; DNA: TGTGCCAGCAGTGAATACGGGACAGGGATAAAGCAGTACTTC
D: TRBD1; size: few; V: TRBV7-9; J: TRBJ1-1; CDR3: CASSRQGGLGIEAFF; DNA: TGTGCCAGCAGCCGACAAGGGGGCTTAGGTATTGAAGCTTTCTTT
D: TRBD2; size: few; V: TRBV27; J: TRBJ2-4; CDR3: CASSPTGLQKNIQYF; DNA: TGTGCCAGCAGTCCTACGGGACTACAGAAAAACATTCAGTACTTC
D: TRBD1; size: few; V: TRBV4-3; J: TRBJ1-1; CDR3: CASSQGDRGNTEAFF; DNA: TGCGCCAGCAGCCAAGGGGACAGGGGGAACACTGAAGCTTTCTTT
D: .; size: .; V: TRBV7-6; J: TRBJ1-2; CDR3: CASSLGVRGNGYTF; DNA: TGTGCCAGCAGCTTAGGTGTCAGGGGAAATGGCTACACCTTC
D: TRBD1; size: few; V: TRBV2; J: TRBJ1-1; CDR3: CASRQDRGNTEAFF; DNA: TGTGCCAGCAGACAGGACAGGGGTAACACTGAAGCTTTCTTT
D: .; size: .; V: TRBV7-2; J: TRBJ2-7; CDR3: CASSLLGEREQYF; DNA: TGTGCCAGCAGCTTACTCGGGGAGAGGGAGCAGTACTTC
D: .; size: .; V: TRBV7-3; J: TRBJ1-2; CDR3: CASSPIGENGYTF; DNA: TGTGCCAGCAGCCCCATAGGGGAGAATGGCTACACCTTC
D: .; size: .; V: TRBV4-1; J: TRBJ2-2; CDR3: CASSPRATTNTGELFF; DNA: TGCGCCAGCAGCCCCAGGGCAACCACGAACACCGGGGAGCTGTTTTTT
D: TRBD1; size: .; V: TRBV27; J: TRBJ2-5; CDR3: CASSRTGVWVEETQYF; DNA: TGTGCCAGCAGTAGGACAGGGGTATGGGTCGAAGAGACCCAGTACTTC
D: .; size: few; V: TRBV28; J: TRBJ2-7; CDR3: CASSFGGRNYEQYF; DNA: TGTGCCAGCAGTTTCGGCGGTAGGAACTACGAGCAGTACTTC
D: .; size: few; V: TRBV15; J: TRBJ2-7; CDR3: CATSASGGTYEQYF; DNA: TGTGCCACCAGCGCCAGCGGCGGAACCTACGAGCAGTACTTC
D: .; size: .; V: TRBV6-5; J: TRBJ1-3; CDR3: CGSQAISGNTIYF; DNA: TGCGGGTCACAGGCCATCTCTGGAAACACCATATATTTT